The rows below give T cell receptor beta chains drawn from one sample of a study of T cell responses to AZD1222 COVID-19 vaccine. Assay used: immunoSEQ multiplex PCR; TCRdb lists only in-frame clones, some missing. The sample holds about 120,000 clones, about 85% seen once. The sample was peripheral blood, taken on day 0 of AZD1222 vaccination. The receptors come from an adult in good health. Each CDR3 is given with its conserved first and last residue. The D gene is left open where the match is weak. Size is omitted from some rows. Given values are once, few, many or a class for expanded clones.

>TRBJ2-5|TRBV2|.|TRBD2
CASSDRLAGGPSETQYF
TGTGCCAGCAGTGATAGACTAGCGGGAGGGCCCTCTGAGACCCAGTACTTC
>TRBJ1-5|TRBV19|few|TRBD1
CASSPYQGAEPQHF
TGTGCCAGTAGTCCTTACCAGGGGGCTGAGCCCCAGCATTTT
>TRBJ2-3|TRBV3-1/TRBV3-2|.|.
CASSLGAGAADTQYF
TGTGCCAGCAGCCTTGGGGCGGGCGCCGCAGATACGCAGTATTTT
>TRBJ1-3|TRBV28|.|TRBD1
CASSRTGYGNTIYF
TGTGCCAGCAGTCGGACAGGTTATGGAAACACCATATATTTT
>TRBJ2-7|TRBV5-1|.|TRBD1
CASSLTTGAVYEQYF
TGCGCCAGCAGCCTTACGACAGGGGCGGTATACGAGCAGTACTTC
>TRBJ1-1|TRBV7-6|.|.
CASSLGKNTEAFF
TGTGCCAGCAGCTTAGGGAAGAACACTGAAGCTTTCTTT
>TRBJ2-2|TRBV20-1|.|.
CSARGVGELFF
TGCAGTGCGAGGGGGGTCGGGGAGCTGTTTTTT
>TRBJ2-7|TRBV6-2/TRBV6-3|.|TRBD2
CASSYSKGLARYEQYF
TGTGCCAGCAGTTACTCGAAGGGACTAGCTCGGTACGAGCAGTACTTC
>TRBJ2-1|TRBV5-5|once|TRBD2
CASSPRLAGVWEQFF
TGTGCCAGCAGTCCCAGACTAGCGGGAGTGTGGGAGCAGTTCTTC
>TRBJ1-1|TRBV5-6|few|.
CASRSGLARANTEAFF
TGTGCCAGCCGAAGCGGGCTAGCTAGGGCAAACACTGAAGCTTTCTTT
>TRBJ1-5|TRBV5-8|.|.
CASSLVGDQPQHF
TGTGCCAGCAGCTTGGTCGGAGACCAGCCCCAGCATTTT
>TRBJ2-6|TRBV18|.|TRBD1
CASSPPDRSGANVLTF
TGTGCCAGCTCACCACCGGACAGGTCTGGGGCCAACGTCCTGACTTTC
>TRBJ1-2|TRBV30|.|.
CAWSANYGYTF
TGTGCCTGGAGTGCGAACTATGGCTACACCTTC
>TRBJ2-7|TRBV12-3/TRBV12-4|.|.
CASSLDIFGEQYF
TGTGCCAGCAGTTTAGACATCTTCGGGGAGCAGTACTTC
>TRBJ1-3|TRBV2|once|.
CASSESEGFSGNTIYF
TGTGCCAGCAGTGAAAGTGAAGGCTTCTCTGGAAACACCATATATTTT
>TRBJ2-1|TRBV18|.|TRBD2
CASRTSGRSGNEQFF
TGTGCCAGCCGAACTAGCGGGAGGTCAGGCAATGAGCAGTTCTTC
>TRBJ1-4|TRBV28|.|TRBD1
CASSETGGNEKLFF
TGTGCCAGCAGCGAGACAGGGGGCAATGAAAAACTGTTTTTT
>TRBJ2-7|TRBV19|.|.
CASSSVSSYEQYF
TGTGCCAGTAGTTCAGTGTCATCCTACGAGCAGTACTTC
>TRBJ1-2|TRBV7-9|.|.
CASTLDEAPRGYTF
TGTGCCAGCACCCTAGATGAGGCCCCACGGGGCTACACCTTC
>TRBJ1-2|TRBV5-1|.|TRBD1
CASSPGQVPRSGYTF
TGCGCCAGCAGCCCCGGACAGGTCCCTCGGTCGGGCTACACCTTC
>TRBJ1-3|TRBV3-1/TRBV3-2|.|.
CASSQGDSRNTIYF
TGTGCCAGCAGCCAAGGGGACTCTAGAAACACCATATATTTT
>TRBJ1-5|TRBV28|few|TRBD1
CASLVAQGASQPQHF
TGTGCCAGTCTTGTGGCACAGGGGGCGAGTCAGCCCCAGCATTTT
>TRBJ1-2|TRBV10-3|.|.
CAISVQGGDYGYTF
TGTGCCATCAGTGTCCAGGGCGGAGACTATGGCTACACCTTC
>TRBJ1-2|TRBV10-3|.|.
CAIRPQLGTNYGYTF
TGTGCCATCCGACCCCAACTCGGGACTAACTATGGCTACACCTTC
>TRBJ2-7|TRBV6-5|.|.
CASRLEVASSYEQYF
TGTGCCAGCAGGTTAGAGGTAGCGAGCTCCTACGAGCAGTACTTC
>TRBJ2-7|TRBV27|.|.
CASRADNSYEQYF
TGTGCCAGCAGGGCGGACAACTCCTACGAGCAGTACTTC
>TRBJ1-2|TRBV3-1/TRBV3-2|.|TRBD1
CASSHRNRGRDGYTF
TGTGCCAGCAGCCACAGAAACAGGGGGCGAGATGGCTACACCTTC